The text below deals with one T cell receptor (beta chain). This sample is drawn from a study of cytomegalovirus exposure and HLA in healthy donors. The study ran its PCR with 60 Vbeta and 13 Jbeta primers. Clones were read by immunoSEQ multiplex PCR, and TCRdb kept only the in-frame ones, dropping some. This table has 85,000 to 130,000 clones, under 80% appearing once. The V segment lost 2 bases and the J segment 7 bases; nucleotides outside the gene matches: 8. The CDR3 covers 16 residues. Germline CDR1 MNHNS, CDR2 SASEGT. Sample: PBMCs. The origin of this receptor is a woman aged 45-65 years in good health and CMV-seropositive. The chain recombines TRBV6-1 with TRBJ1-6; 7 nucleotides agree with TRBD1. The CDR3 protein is CASSERTGFGNSPLHF. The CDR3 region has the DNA TGTGCCAGCAGTGAAAGGACAGGTTTCGGGAATTCACCCCTCCACTTT.